This T cell receptor beta chain is drawn from a study of radiotherapy plus CTLA-4 blockade in lung cancer. Germline loops: CDR1 MGHRA, CDR2 YSYEKL. The germline V and J ends were trimmed by 5 bases and 0 bases, with 19 bases remaining between them. The CDR3 covers 17 residues. Participants had chemo-refractory metastatic non-small-cell lung cancer and were treated with focal radiation plus ipilimumab CTLA-4 blockade. TCRdb's table, derived via immunoSEQ multiplex PCR, lists solely in-frame clones and lacks some. Found here are approximately 52,000 clones, more than 75% of them singletons; the top ten hold 8.5%.

The receptor was isolated from a human donor with non-small cell lung cancer who had a complete response to radiotherapy plus ipilimumab. The V and J genes are TRBV4-1 and TRBJ1-1, with D possibly TRBD1 on 5 matching bases. Sequences were derived from peripheral blood, sampled from a patient treated with radiotherapy plus ipilimumab. Here the CDR3 DNA reads TGCGCCAGCAGCTTCCCACCCCCTTTGACAGTGAACACTGAAGCTTTCTTT. Residues: CASSFPPPLTVNTEAFF.